The 2 T cell receptor beta chains below all came from one sample that was sequenced in a study of neoadjuvant anti-PD-1 for oral cavity cancer. Only in-frame clones appear in the TCRdb table, and some are missing; sequencing was by immunoSEQ multiplex PCR. Of approximately 74,000 clones listed, 70% to 85% are singletons. Sequenced here: PBMCs, sampled before nivolumab (anti-PD-1) treatment. The receptors were sampled from a person aged 35 to 85 with oral cavity squamous cell carcinoma.

The V call is TRBV2, the J call TRBJ2-7; the D gene is possibly TRBD1 (6 bases). From germline, CDR1 is SNHLY and CDR2 FYNNEI. With 7 bases removed from V and 2 bases from J, the gap between germline ends came to 15 bases. CDR3 length equals 14 residues. In DNA, the CDR3 is TGTGCCAGCAACCCCACAGGGACCACCTACGAGCAGTACTTC. Residues: CASNPTGTTYEQYF.

The chain joins TRBV2 to TRBJ2-5; D assignment may be TRBD1 or TRBD2 (5 bases each). V was pared by 7 bases and J by 4 bases, with 13 bases between. Germline assignment: CDR1 SNHLY and CDR2 FYNNEI. CDR3 length equals 13 residues. The CDR3 spells CASKGTPGETQYF. CDR3 sequence (DNA): TGTGCCAGCAAAGGGACCCCGGGAGAGACCCAGTACTTC.